This entry lists 28 T cell receptor beta chains sequenced from one sample in a study of blood T cell repertoires in COVID-19. TCRdb's table, derived via immunoSEQ multiplex PCR, lists solely in-frame clones and lacks some. The profile covers tens of thousands of clones, with around 86% appearing a single time and approximately 15% taken by the ten largest. Source material: peripheral blood. The receptors originated from a human donor in a cohort sampled during active COVID-19.

This clone was recorded only once. This rearrangement joins TRBV9 to TRBJ1-4; D may be TRBD1 (5 bases). The CDR3 consists of 15 residues. Germline CDR1 is SGDLS and CDR2 is YYNGEE. Trimming shortened V by 5 bases and J by 0 bases, and 11 bases separated the two germline ends. CDR3 nucleotide sequence: TGTGCCAGCAGTGCCGGGGGGTCAACTAATGAAAAACTGTTTTTT. Its translation is CASSAGGSTNEKLFF. The full variable domain, in which reference TRBV9 and TRBJ1-4 provide the parts outside the CDR3, is DSGVTQTPKHLITATGQRVTLRCSPRSGDLSVYWYQQSLDQGLQFLIQYYNGEERAKGNILERFSAQQFPDLHSELNLSSLELGDSALYFCASSAGGSTNEKLFFGSGTQLSVL.

CDR3 amino acids: CASSRDREDGYTF. CDR3 DNA: TGTGCCAGCAGTCGGGACAGGGAGGATGGCTACACCTTC. J is TRBJ1-2 and V is TRBV6-2 or TRBV6-3, with 9 nucleotides matching TRBD1. This CDR3 region has 13 residues. Germline trimming cut 5 bases from V and 6 bases from J; bases unmatched to any gene: 4. CDR1 and CDR2 from the germline V gene are MNHEY and SVGEGT.

The V gene is TRBV2, the J gene TRBJ1-1; 9 bases align to TRBD1. The CDR3 is 13 residues long. CDR1 SNHLY and CDR2 FYNNEI come from the germline V gene. V lost 10 bases to trimming and J lost 0 bases; unmatched junction nucleotides: 3. The CDR3 sequence: CATRTGVNTEAFF. The CDR3 DNA sequence: TGTGCCACCCGGACAGGGGTGAACACTGAAGCTTTCTTT. Variable domain in full (rest from reference TRBV2 and TRBJ1-1): EPEVTQTPSHQVTQMGQEVILRCVPISNHLYFYWYRQILGQKVEFLVSFYNNEISEKSEIFDDQFSVERPDGSNFTLKIRSTKLEDSAMYFCATRTGVNTEAFFGQGTRLTVV.

The V call is TRBV5-5, the J call TRBJ1-2; possible D gene TRBD1, 6 bases. The CDR3 totals 17 residues. The germline gives CDR1 SGHKS, CDR2 YYEKEE (reference sequence). Between the trimmed V and J ends, which lost 3 bases and 4 bases, there was a span of 22 bases. The CDR3 protein is CASSSASDRRTIYGYTF. The CDR3, as DNA: TGTGCCAGCAGCTCGGCAAGCGACAGGCGTACCATCTATGGCTACACCTTC. The variable domain in full, completed from reference TRBV5-5 and TRBJ1-2, reads DAGVTQSPTHLIKTRGQQVTLRCSPISGHKSVSWYQQVLGQGPQFIFQYYEKEERGRGNFPDRFSARQFPNYSSELNVNALLLGDSALYLCASSSASDRRTIYGYTFGSGTRLTVV.

The chain couples TRBV27 to TRBJ2-7; maybe TRBD2 (6 bases). The germline V and J ends were trimmed by 6 bases and 9 bases, with 15 bases remaining between them. The CDR3 has 12 residues. The germline CDR1 and CDR2 sequences are MNHEY and SMNVEV (reference sequence). CDR3 sequence reads: CASRSLRGGQYF. CDR3 nucleotides: TGTGCCAGCAGATCGCTGCGGGGCGGGCAGTACTTC.

The chain recombines TRBV5-1 with TRBJ1-5, with 8 bases matching TRBD1. The germline V gene has CDR1 SGHRS and CDR2 YFSETQ. Losses at the gene ends were 4 bases for V and 6 bases for J; bases not matched to a gene: 6. The CDR3 is 14 amino acids. CDR3: CASSPGGEFQPQHF. Here the CDR3 DNA reads TGCGCCAGCAGCCCAGGGGGCGAATTTCAGCCCCAGCATTTT.

The J gene is TRBJ1-6, the V gene TRBV5-1; 11 bases agree with TRBD1. V lost 0 bases to trimming and J lost 2 bases; unmatched junction nucleotides: 1. This CDR3 spans 17 amino acids. Per germline, CDR1 SGHRS and CDR2 YFSETQ. CDR3 nucleotides: TGCGCCAGCAGCTTGGGGACAGGGGGCACCTATAATTCACCCCTCCACTTT. Amino acids: CASSLGTGGTYNSPLHF.

V and J are TRBV27 and TRBJ1-6, with no clear D. V was shortened by 3 bases and J by 11 bases, with 14 bases between the two germline ends. CDR1 is MNHEY, CDR2 SMNVEV, per germline (reference sequence). The CDR3 length is 14 residues. The CDR3 sequence: CASSFGSLYAPLHF. The CDR3 nucleotides are TGTGCCAGCAGTTTCGGGTCATTATACGCACCCCTCCACTTT.

V usage is TRBV4-1 and J usage is TRBJ1-1, with a weak D call TRBD1 (5 bases). V lost 1 base and J lost 4, with 13 bases in between. The length of the CDR3 is 15 residues. Germline V gives CDR1 MGHRA, CDR2 YSYEKL. The DNA of the CDR3 is TGCGCCAGCAGCCAAGTTGTAGGGGAGGTCACTGAAGCTTTCTTT. It translates to CASSQVVGEVTEAFF.

This chain joins TRBV2 and TRBJ1-2, with D tentatively TRBD1 (5 bases). V was trimmed by 8 bases and J by 0 bases, leaving 7 bases between them. The length of the CDR3 is 12 residues. Germline V gene lookup returns CDR1 SNHLY and CDR2 FYNNEI. In DNA, the CDR3 is TGTGCCAGCGGGACTACTAACTATGGCTACACCTTC. Encoded protein: CASGTTNYGYTF.

This clone was observed a few times. This sequence joins TRBV30 and TRBJ2-7, with TRBD2 as a possible D gene (6 bases). Germline V gives CDR1 GTSNPN, CDR2 SVGIG (reference sequence). The CDR3 contains 13 residues. V was shortened by 2 bases and J by 2 bases, with 10 bases between the two germline ends. Written as DNA, the CDR3 is TGTGCCTGGAGTAGGACTAACACCTACGAGCAGTACTTC. This gives the protein CAWSRTNTYEQYF.

This chain uses TRBV11-3 with TRBJ2-1, with 8 bases aligning to TRBD2. Unmatched junction bases numbered 9, after V lost 5 bases and J lost 9 bases. The CDR3 has 14 residues. The germline V gene has CDR1 SGHNT and CDR2 YENEEA. In DNA, the CDR3 is TGTGCCAGCAGCCCCGCTGGGACTAGAGGTGAGCAGTTCTTC. This encodes CASSPAGTRGEQFF.

The chain joins TRBV11-3 to TRBJ2-2, with 15 positions matching TRBD2. This CDR3 is built from 16 residues. Trimming took 5 bases from V and 8 from J; bases not matched to a gene: 6. The germline CDR1 and CDR2 sequences are SGHNT and YENEEA. The CDR3 bases are TGTGCCAGCAGCGCGGGACTAGCGGGAGGTTCTGGGGAGCTGTTTTTT. Its translation: CASSAGLAGGSGELFF.

V and J are TRBV6-6 and TRBJ2-5, with a weak D call TRBD1 (6 bases). The CDR3 consists of 16 residues. Trimming stripped 1 base from V and 5 bases from J, with 17 bases between. Per germline, CDR1 MNHNY and CDR2 SVGAGI (reference sequence). This CDR3 reads CASSYFYLQGGETQYF. The CDR3 nucleotides read TGTGCCAGCAGTTACTTCTATTTACAGGGTGGGGAGACCCAGTACTTC.

The rearrangement joins TRBV30 to TRBJ2-2, with 14 bases fitting TRBD2. V lost 3 bases, J lost 9 bases, and 9 bases stayed unmatched. The CDR3 length is 16 residues. Looked up from germline, CDR1 is GTSNPN and CDR2 is SVGIG (reference sequence). CDR3 residues: CAWRGLAGELKRELFF. CDR3 coding DNA: TGTGCCTGGAGGGGACTAGCGGGAGAATTGAAAAGGGAGCTGTTTTTT.

This clone occurred a few times. The rearrangement uses TRBV9 and TRBJ1-1, with D maybe TRBD1 (6 bases). V lost 4 bases and J 1 base, leaving 17 bases between the germline ends. The CDR3 has 16 residues. Germline loops: CDR1 SGDLS, CDR2 YYNGEE. The CDR3 is CASSPPLGAGNTEAFF. The CDR3 DNA follows: TGTGCCAGCAGCCCCCCCCTGGGGGCAGGGAACACTGAAGCTTTCTTT.

This chain connects TRBV5-1 to TRBJ2-1; 9 positions agree with TRBD2. The CDR3 covers 15 residues. Looked up from germline, CDR1 is SGHRS and CDR2 is YFSETQ. V was clipped by 5 bases and J by 0 bases; unmatched bases: 3. CDR3 nucleotide sequence: TGCGCCAGCAGTTATAGCGGGAGCTCCTACAATGAGCAGTTCTTC. It is translated as CASSYSGSSYNEQFF.

The chain joins TRBV13 to TRBJ1-2, with 7 bases that match TRBD1. With 5 bases clipped from V and 6 bases from J, the junction kept 6 bases outside the gene matches. Germline CDR1 and CDR2: PRHDT and FYEKMQ (reference sequence). CDR3 length equals 13 residues. The CDR3 region is CASSPEQGNGYTF. As DNA, the CDR3 is TGTGCCAGCAGCCCCGAACAGGGGAATGGCTACACCTTC. The full variable domain, in which reference TRBV13 and TRBJ1-2 provide the parts outside the CDR3, is AAGVIQSPRHLIKEKRETATLKCYPIPRHDTVYWYQQGPGQDPQFLISFYEKMQSDKGSIPDRFSAQQFSDYHSELNMSSLELGDSALYFCASSPEQGNGYTFGSGTRLTVV.

This rearrangement joins TRBV18 to TRBJ2-3, with TRBD1 identical over 8 bases. This CDR3 is built from 18 residues. Losses at the gene ends were 3 bases for V and 3 bases for J; bases not matched to a gene: 14. The germline gives CDR1 KGHSH, CDR2 LQKENI. The CDR3 DNA reads as TGTGCCAGCTCACCCCGAAGTTCAGGGGGCGTGGGGACAGATACGCAGTATTTT. Translation gives CASSPRSSGGVGTDTQYF.

The rearrangement joins TRBV12-5 to TRBJ2-5; D uncertain. The CDR3 consists of 12 residues. Trimming pared 2 bases from V and 5 bases from J, leaving 6 bases between. Germline-derived CDR1 and CDR2 are LGHNT and FRNRAP. The CDR3 nucleotides are TGTGCTAGTGGTTTGCGGTTTGAGACCCAGTACTTC. As protein: CASGLRFETQYF.

This chain uses TRBV4-1 with TRBJ2-7; a possible D gene is TRBD2 (5 bases). Germline V lookup: CDR1 MGHRA, CDR2 YSYEKL. The CDR3 has 13 amino acids. V dropped 0 bases and J dropped 12 bases, with 15 bases sitting between them. The CDR3 loop reads CASSQDRGSLRYF. The CDR3 region has the DNA TGCGCCAGCAGCCAAGATCGAGGGAGCCTGCGGTACTTC.

This clone was counted a few times. V and J are TRBV15 and TRBJ2-7; the D gene is possibly TRBD1 (5 bases). Trimming stripped 4 bases from V and 5 bases from J, with 15 bases between. CDR3 size: 14 residues. Germline V CDR1 and CDR2: LNHNV, YYDKDF (reference sequence). CDR3 bases: TGTGCCACCAGCACTAGACAGACCGCTAACGAGCAGTACTTC. This translates into CATSTRQTANEQYF.

This clone showed up just a few times. The chain carries TRBV7-3 and TRBJ2-5; TRBD1 matches 9 bases. The length of the CDR3 is 15 residues. Germline values: CDR1 SGHTA, CDR2 FQGTGA. V shed 2 bases and J 2 bases; nucleotides not matched to a gene: 3. The CDR3 sequence: CASSLGDREQETQYF. DNA for the CDR3: TGTGCCAGCAGCTTAGGGGACAGGGAACAAGAGACCCAGTACTTC.

The table lists this clone with many counts. CDR3 sequence (DNA): TGTGCCAGCACACCAAGGGGCGGGACTATCTCCTACGAGCAGTACTTC. This sequence encodes CASTPRGGTISYEQYF. The chain combines TRBV28 with TRBJ2-7; TRBD2 matches at 7 bases. This CDR3 has 16 residues. In germline, CDR1 is MDHEN, CDR2 SYDVKM. V lost 7 bases, J lost 0 bases, and 12 bases stayed unmatched.

V gene TRBV20-1 combines with J gene TRBJ1-1; 8 bases agree with TRBD1. The V and J ends lost 4 bases and 7 bases, in that order; junction bases with no gene match: 2. Germline CDR1 DFQATT, CDR2 SNEGSKA (reference sequence). The CDR3 has 11 amino acids. As DNA, the CDR3 is TGCAGTGCTAACAGGGGGGGTGAAGCTTTCTTT. It encodes CSANRGGEAFF.

The chain combines TRBV14 with TRBJ2-2; tentative D call: TRBD2 (5 bases). The V and J ends lost 4 bases and 7 bases respectively, with 13 bases between them. Per germline, CDR1 SGHDN and CDR2 FVKESK. The CDR3 extends over 14 amino acids. The CDR3 protein is CASSPRAVGGELFF. The CDR3 DNA sequence: TGTGCCAGCAGCCCCCGAGCGGTTGGCGGGGAGCTGTTTTTT.

The chain links TRBV29-1 to TRBJ2-7; 8 bases are shared with TRBD1. The CDR3 loop spans 14 amino acids. Germline V gives CDR1 SQVTM, CDR2 ANQGSEA. J lost 2 bases, V lost 4 bases, and 7 bases had no gene match. The CDR3 spells CSVVGQERTYEQYF. For the CDR3, the DNA is TGCAGCGTTGTGGGACAGGAGAGAACCTACGAGCAGTACTTC.

The chain couples TRBV15 to TRBJ1-5; TRBD1 agrees at 8 bases. Trimming at V came to 5 bases and at J to 0 bases, leaving 9 bases not matched to a gene. The CDR3 has 17 amino acids. CDR1 and CDR2 (germline): LNHNV, YYDKDF (reference sequence). The CDR3 nucleotides read TGTGCCACCAGCTCACGACGACAGGGGATTAGCAATCAGCCCCAGCATTTT. This translates into CATSSRRQGISNQPQHF.